Reported below is one T cell receptor beta chain. This specimen comes from a study of blood T cells in healthy people across ages. The length of the CDR3 is 14 residues. Trimming left V 4 bases short and J 6 bases short, with 15 bases between. Germline CDR1 is MNHEY and CDR2 is SVGAGI. Combining a sample-barcoded 5' primer with a J-beta primer mix, a second PCR ran for about 6 to 12 cycles. TCRdb redid the calling of the 5' RACE reads with MiXCR, one entry per CDR3 protein. This repertoire shows about 600,000 distinct CDR3 sequences, around 50% found once; its top ten account for under 30%. The rearrangement links TRBV6-5 to TRBJ1-1; maybe TRBD1 (5 bases). Sequencing used blood. The source is an elderly man in good health. This CDR3 reads CASSCSGGAPEAFF. The CDR3 DNA reads as TGTGCCAGCAGTTGCTCAGGAGGGGCCCCTGAAGCTTTCTTT.